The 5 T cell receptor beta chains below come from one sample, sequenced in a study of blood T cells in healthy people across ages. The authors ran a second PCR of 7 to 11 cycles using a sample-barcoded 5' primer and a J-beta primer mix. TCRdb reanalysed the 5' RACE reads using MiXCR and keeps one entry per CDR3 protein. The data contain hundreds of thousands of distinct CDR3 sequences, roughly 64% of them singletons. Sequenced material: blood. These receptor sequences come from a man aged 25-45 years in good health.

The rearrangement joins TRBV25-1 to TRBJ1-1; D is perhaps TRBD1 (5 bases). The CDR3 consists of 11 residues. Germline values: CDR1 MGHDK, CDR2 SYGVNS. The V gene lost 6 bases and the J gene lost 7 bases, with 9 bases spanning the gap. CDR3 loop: CASSTGNEAFF. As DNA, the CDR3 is TGTGCCAGCAGCACAGGTAATGAAGCTTTCTTT.

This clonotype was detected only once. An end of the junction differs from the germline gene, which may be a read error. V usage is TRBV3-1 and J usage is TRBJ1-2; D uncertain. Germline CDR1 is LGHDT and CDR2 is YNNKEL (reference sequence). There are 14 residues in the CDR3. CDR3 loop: CASTRQDINDGYTF. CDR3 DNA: TGTGCCAGCACCCGACAAGACATTAACGATGGCTACACCTTC.

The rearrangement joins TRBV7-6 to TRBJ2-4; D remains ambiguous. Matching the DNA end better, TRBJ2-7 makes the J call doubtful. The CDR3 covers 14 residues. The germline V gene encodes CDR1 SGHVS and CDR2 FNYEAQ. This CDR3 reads CASSLDDGSYEQYF. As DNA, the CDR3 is TGTGCCAGCAGCTTAGACGACGGCTCCTACGAGCAGTACTTC.

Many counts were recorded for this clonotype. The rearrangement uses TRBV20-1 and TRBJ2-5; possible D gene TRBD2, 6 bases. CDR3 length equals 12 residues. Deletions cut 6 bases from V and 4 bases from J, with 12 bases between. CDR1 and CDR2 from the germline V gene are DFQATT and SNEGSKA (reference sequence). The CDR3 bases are TGCAGTGCCCGGGACTTGAGAGAGACCCAGTACTTC. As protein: CSARDLRETQYF.

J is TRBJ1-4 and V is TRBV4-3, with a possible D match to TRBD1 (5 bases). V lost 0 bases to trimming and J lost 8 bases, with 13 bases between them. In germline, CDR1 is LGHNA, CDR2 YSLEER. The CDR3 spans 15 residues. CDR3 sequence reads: CASSQDLTGSEKLFF. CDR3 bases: TGCGCCAGCAGCCAAGATCTAACAGGTAGCGAAAAACTGTTTTTT.